This T cell receptor (beta chain) was captured by sequencing in a study of cytotoxic CD8 clonotypes in ibrutinib-treated CLL. Study-level information: Response samples were drawn at a median of about twelve months of treatment, range 6 to 36. Across samples, productive templates numbered more than 200,000 and productive rearrangements reached roughly 98,000 on average.

Study-wide findings and caveats: Baseline levels were approached again at progression, after clonality had risen at ibrutinib response.

Sequencing sought depths of 1 in 200,000 to 1 in 1 million T cells. Sequenced by immunoSEQ multiplex PCR; TCRdb stores in-frame clones only, minus some. The profile shows under 200,000 clones, under 85% of them singletons. Regarding this clone: Antigen specificity is unknown.

This CDR3 is built from 16 residues. Germline CDR1 and CDR2: SGHDT and YYEEEE. Trimming left V 2 bases short and J 1 base short, with 14 bases between. The sequence was collected from a human donor with chronic lymphocytic leukemia. The chain recombines TRBV5-6 with TRBJ2-3, with no clear D. Here the sequenced sample was PBMCs, taken after 24 months of ibrutinib treatment. Here the CDR3 reads CASSFWLVSGTDTQYF. The DNA for the CDR3 is TGTGCCAGCAGCTTTTGGCTGGTGAGCGGCACAGATACGCAGTATTTT.